This T cell receptor beta chain was identified during a study of neurological immune-mediated disorders. Study-level results: Whereas HTLV-1-associated myelopathy showed the most TCR clonal expansion, multiple sclerosis showed the least, with levels below those of healthy controls.

This clonotype came up a few times. No antigen is known for it. TCRdb itself ran the 5' RACE reads through MiXCR, one entry per CDR3 protein. Among 45,000 to 50,000 distinct CDR3 sequences listed, roughly 4% were seen once. CDR1 SGHTA and CDR2 FQGNSA come from the germline V gene. CDR3 length: 15 amino acids. V shed 5 bases and J 3 bases; nucleotides not matched to a gene: 10. Sequenced: PBMCs. This sequence was found in a woman in her sixties with multiple sclerosis. V and J are TRBV7-2 and TRBJ2-7, with 7 bases aligning to TRBD1. CDR3 sequence (DNA): TGTGCCAGCAGCGCAGGGGGTTCATTGCTCTACGAGCAGTACTTC. Residues: CASSAGGSLLYEQYF.